Listed here is a single TCR beta chain. Its antigen is not known. Excluded were patients having autoimmune disease history or systemic immunosuppression. On cycle 4 day 1 and cycle 7 day 1, as well as at baseline, blood was sampled. The data were obtained in a study of OX40 agonist ivuxolimab in advanced cancers. Study as a whole: The study treated patients with ivuxolimab, an agonistic anti-OX40 (CD134) antibody. General study results and limits: A proportion of nonresponders additionally exhibited low normalized T-cell clonal expansion.

The data were produced by immunoSEQ multiplex PCR, yet TCRdb's version contains in-frame clones alone and is incomplete. The sample records some 74,000 clones, 75% to 95% being singletons. Germline CDR1 SGHAT, CDR2 FQNNGV. The CDR3 has 14 amino acids. The V end was cut by 7 bases, the J end by 6 bases, with 17 bases between. Sequenced here: CD4+ or CD8+ T cells sorted from blood, sampled in a trial of the OX40 agonist ivuxolimab. This receptor was obtained from an adult with an advanced solid tumor such as melanoma, head and neck, liver or kidney cancer. The J gene is TRBJ2-3, the V gene TRBV11-2; D is unclear. The CDR3 nucleotides are TGTGCCAGCACCACGAATCCGGGCCGGGATACGCAGTATTTT. It yields the protein CASTTNPGRDTQYF.